A selection of T cell receptor beta chains follows, all from one sample in a study of blood T cell repertoires in COVID-19. Data came from immunoSEQ multiplex PCR; TCRdb stores just in-frame clones and leaves some out. The repertoire holds some 260,000 clones, with 88% as singletons. Sequencing was done on a sample of peripheral blood. The origin of the receptors is a woman in her twenties or thirties with acute or convalescent COVID-19. Both conserved end residues are part of each CDR3. The order of the fields is V gene, D gene, J gene, clone size, CDR3 length, CDR3 protein, CDR3 DNA. The D gene is left open where the match is weak. Clone size is not always given. Where it is, it says once, few, many or a class for expanded clones.

TRBV5-4,-,TRBJ1-2,-,13,CASSRGERGGYTF,TGTGCCAGCAGCCGCGGAGAGCGCGGTGGCTACACCTTC
TRBV29-1,-,TRBJ1-6,-,11,CSVVGGSPLHF,TGCAGCGTTGTCGGGGGTTCACCCCTCCACTTT
TRBV4-1,-,TRBJ1-4,-,15,CASSQDRTVYEKLFF,TGCGCCAGCAGCCAAGATAGGACAGTTTATGAAAAACTGTTTTTT
TRBV5-4,TRBD2,TRBJ2-7,once,16,CASSLPSGRASGEQYF,TGTGCCAGCAGCCTTCCTAGCGGGAGGGCCTCGGGAGAGCAGTACTTC
TRBV29-1,-,TRBJ1-1,-,12,CSAMGGNTEAFF,TGCAGCGCCATGGGAGGGAACACTGAAGCTTTCTTT
TRBV5-1,TRBD1,TRBJ2-1,-,14,CASSLGQGRNEQFF,TGCGCCAGCAGCTTGGGACAGGGGCGCAATGAGCAGTTCTTC
TRBV5-6,-,TRBJ2-1,-,16,CASSLAGTRPYNEQFF,TGTGCCAGCAGCTTGGCAGGGACTCGACCATACAATGAGCAGTTCTTC
TRBV2,TRBD2,TRBJ2-7,once,15,CASGGLAGKKYEQYF,TGTGCCAGCGGGGGACTAGCGGGAAAGAAGTACGAGCAGTACTTC
TRBV19,-,TRBJ2-2,-,14,CASSIVGTTGELFF,TGTGCCAGTAGTATAGTAGGGACTACCGGGGAGCTGTTTTTT
TRBV10-3,TRBD1,TRBJ2-7,-,15,CAISVGQGASYEQYF,TGTGCCATCAGTGTGGGACAGGGAGCCTCCTACGAGCAGTACTTC
TRBV2,TRBD2,TRBJ2-5,-,18,CASMWVPSGRGDQETQYF,TGTGCCAGCATGTGGGTCCCCAGCGGGAGGGGGGACCAAGAGACCCAGTACTTC
TRBV3-1/TRBV3-2,TRBD2,TRBJ2-3,-,17,CASSLRTSGRGTDTQYF,TGTGCCAGCAGCTTACGGACTAGCGGGAGAGGCACAGATACGCAGTATTTT
TRBV7-3,TRBD2,TRBJ2-4,-,18,CASSLTRRTGGGKNIQYF,TGTGCCAGCAGCTTAACGCGGAGGACGGGAGGGGGCAAAAACATTCAGTACTTC